A selection of T cell receptor beta chains follows, all from one sample in a study of blood T cells in healthy people across ages. TCRdb used MiXCR to reprocess the 5' RACE reads, holding one entry per CDR3 protein. This table has 700,000 to 900,000 distinct CDR3 sequences, around 25% appearing once. This sample also appeared in a second study, on T cells of mothers and their children.

The specimen was blood. These receptors originate from a boy aged 10-17 years in good health. The CDR3 runs from the conserved cysteine through the conserved F or W. A D gene is named only where the DNA matches it firmly. A clone size is listed for some rows: how often the clone was seen (once, few, many), or a class if it is expanded.

>TRBV3-1|NA|NA|TRBJ1-1
TGTGCCAGCAGCCAAGGGATAGGGGCTCCCACTGAAGCTTTCTTT
CASSQGIGAPTEAFF
>TRBV12-3/TRBV12-4|TRBD2|few|TRBJ2-1
TGTGCCAGCAGTTTCAAACTAGCGGACAATGAGCAGTTCTTC
CASSFKLADNEQFF
>TRBV2|TRBD2|NA|TRBJ2-5
TGTGCCAGCGGCGGTAGCGGGGGGCAAGAGACCCAGTACTTC
CASGGSGGQETQYF
>TRBV5-5|NA|few|TRBJ2-6
TGTGCCAGCAGCTTGAGAGGGGATAACTCTGGGGCCAACGTCCTGACTTTC
CASSLRGDNSGANVLTF
>TRBV12-3/TRBV12-4|NA|many|TRBJ2-3
TGTGCCAGCAGTTCCCGCACAGATACGCAGTATTTT
CASSSRTDTQYF
>TRBV7-3|TRBD2|many|TRBJ2-1
TGTGCCAGCAGTCAATTTAGCCCCTACGGGCGGGGACTAACCAACACCCTCTACAATGAGCAGTTCTTC
CASSQFSPYGRGLTNTLYNEQFF
>TRBV30|NA|NA|TRBJ1-4
TGTGCCTGGAGTAGGAAGGGGCGGGAAAAACTGTTTTTT
CAWSRKGREKLFF
>TRBV3-1|NA|few|TRBJ2-2
TGTGCCAGCAGCCACACAACGTTCGCGAACACCGGGGAGCTGTTTTTT
CASSHTTFANTGELFF
>TRBV29-1|NA|NA|TRBJ2-7
TGCAGCGTTGAAGATAGAATGGGGGAGTCAGCCTCCCACTACGAGCAGTACTTC
CSVEDRMGESASHYEQYF
>TRBV3-1|TRBD2|NA|TRBJ2-1
TGTGCCAGCAGCCAAGGGGGAACTAGCGGGTATGAGCAGTTCTTC
CASSQGGTSGYEQFF
>TRBV18|TRBD1|NA|TRBJ1-5
TGTGCCAGCTCACCACCGGGACAGGGGGTTTTCAATCAGCCCCAGCATTTT
CASSPPGQGVFNQPQHF
>TRBV3-1|NA|NA|TRBJ2-4
TGTGCCAGCAGCCTTTCAGGGGTAGCCAAAAACATTCAGTACTTC
CASSLSGVAKNIQYF
>TRBV27|NA|few|TRBJ2-7
TGTGCCAGCAGTAACAGAGCGACCTACGAGCAGTACTTC
CASSNRATYEQYF
>TRBV29-1|TRBD2|few|TRBJ2-4
TGCAGCGTCGTAGCGGGGGGCTCCAAAAACATTCAGTACTTC
CSVVAGGSKNIQYF
>TRBV20-1|NA|NA|TRBJ1-2
TGCAGTGCTAGAACCGGCGTTAACTATGGCTACACCTTC
CSARTGVNYGYTF
>TRBV3-1|NA|NA|TRBJ2-7
TGTGCCAGCAGCCAAGATCTCGTGTCCATTCCCTACGAGCAGTACTTC
CASSQDLVSIPYEQYF
>TRBV24-1|TRBD2|few|TRBJ2-5
TGTGCCACCAGCGATTACGGACTAGCGGGGGGGCAAGAGACCCAGTACTTC
CATSDYGLAGGQETQYF
>TRBV20-1|NA|NA|TRBJ2-5
TGCAGTGCTAGAGATACTTCCTCTTCGGGGGCAGAGACCCAGTACTTC
CSARDTSSSGAETQYF
>TRBV9|TRBD2|few|TRBJ2-1
TGTGCCAGCAGCCCAGCGGGAGGGTGGGGGGAGACCCAGTTCTTC
CASSPAGGWGETQFF
>TRBV10-3|NA|few|TRBJ2-7
TGTGCCACCGACGCGGGGTATACCTACAAGCAGTACTTC
CATDAGYTYKQYF
>TRBV15|NA|few|TRBJ1-3
TGTGCCACCAGCTCCCAAGCTGGAAACACCATATATTTT
CATSSQAGNTIYF
>TRBV7-2|NA|NA|TRBJ1-4
TGTGCCAGCAGCTTAAGCAGGGGTCATGAAAAACTGTTTTTT
CASSLSRGHEKLFF
>TRBV3-1|TRBD1|NA|TRBJ1-2
TGTGCCAGCAGCCGGTGGACAGGGGGCGGTTCGGGCTACACCTTC
CASSRWTGGGSGYTF
>TRBV5-5|NA|NA|TRBJ2-7
TGTGCCAGCAGCTTCTCCCGAGGGGCCTCCTACGAGCAGTACTTC
CASSFSRGASYEQYF
>TRBV15|TRBD1|NA|TRBJ2-5
TGTGCCACCAGCAGCAGACCTGGGACAGGGGGCTTTCAAGTACTGGAGACCCAGTACTTC
CATSSRPGTGGFQVLETQYF